Listed below are T cell receptor beta chains from one sample, sequenced in a study of blood T cell repertoires in COVID-19. TCRdb keeps only in-frame clones here, not all; method: immunoSEQ multiplex PCR. The table records approximately 90,000 clones, approximately 84% of them present only once. The specimen sequenced was peripheral blood. The receptors derive from a man between 65 and 85 years old with COVID-19, enrolled during active disease. Each CDR3 is given with its conserved first and last residue. The D gene is left open where the match is weak. Size tells how often a clone was seen (once, few, many) or the class of an expanded clone, and some rows leave it out.

size	V	J	D	CDR3	DNA
NA	TRBV18	TRBJ2-1	TRBD1	CASSPSLQGASMVGEQFF	TGTGCCAGCTCACCCAGCCTACAGGGGGCTTCTATGGTAGGTGAGCAGTTCTTC
NA	TRBV4-2	TRBJ2-3	TRBD1	CASSQAYGRDRGNLDTQYF	TGTGCCAGCAGCCAAGCCTATGGAAGGGACAGGGGGAATTTGGATACGCAGTATTTT
few	TRBV7-8	TRBJ1-1	NA	CASSSKAGLNTEAFF	TGTGCCAGCAGCTCCAAGGCGGGCTTGAACACTGAAGCTTTCTTT
NA	TRBV7-9	TRBJ2-2	TRBD2	CASPVTSGSNTGELFF	TGTGCCAGCCCCGTAACTAGCGGGAGTAACACCGGGGAGCTGTTTTTT
NA	TRBV5-1	TRBJ2-7	NA	CASSLQGPHEQYF	TGCGCCAGCAGCTTGCAGGGTCCCCACGAGCAGTACTTC
NA	TRBV7-9	TRBJ2-6	NA	CASSLVTSGANVLTF	TGTGCCAGCAGCTTAGTTACAAGTGGGGCCAACGTCCTGACTTTC
NA	TRBV5-4	TRBJ2-3	NA	CASSRRVNTDTQYF	TGTGCCAGCAGTCGGAGGGTTAACACAGATACGCAGTATTTT
NA	TRBV5-5	TRBJ2-1	TRBD1	CASSLGTRGDRGEQFF	TGTGCCAGCAGCTTGGGCACTAGGGGAGACAGGGGTGAGCAGTTCTTC
NA	TRBV28	TRBJ2-7	TRBD2	CASSLTSGGGDEQYF	TGTGCCAGCAGTTTGACTAGCGGGGGAGGCGACGAGCAGTACTTC
few	TRBV4-2	TRBJ2-1	TRBD2	CASSQRLAGGSDNEQFF	TGTGCCAGCAGCCAAAGACTAGCGGGAGGGTCCGACAATGAGCAGTTCTTC
NA	TRBV15	TRBJ1-4	NA	CATSRDADEKLFF	TGTGCCACCAGCAGAGATGCGGATGAAAAACTGTTTTTT
few	TRBV13	TRBJ2-6	NA	CASSLGPLPSGANVLTF	TGTGCCAGCAGCTTAGGCCCACTCCCGTCTGGGGCCAACGTCCTGACTTTC
few	TRBV5-1	TRBJ1-2	NA	CASSFYSANYGYTF	TGCGCCAGCAGCTTTTACAGTGCTAACTATGGCTACACCTTC
NA	TRBV7-9	TRBJ2-7	NA	CASRRDSSSYEQYF	TGTGCCAGCAGGCGGGACAGCAGCTCCTACGAGCAGTACTTC
NA	TRBV2	TRBJ2-1	NA	CASRLDNYNEQFF	TGTGCCAGCAGGTTGGACAACTACAATGAGCAGTTCTTC
few	TRBV4-3	TRBJ2-7	TRBD1	CASSQDLGQGLREQYF	TGCGCCAGCAGCCAAGATCTGGGACAGGGGTTACGCGAGCAGTACTTC
NA	TRBV7-2	TRBJ2-7	NA	CASSASGTPITYEQYF	TGTGCCAGCAGCGCCTCCGGGACACCTATCACCTACGAGCAGTACTTC
NA	TRBV4-1	TRBJ2-1	NA	CASSQGSSAWGNEQFF	TGCGCCAGCAGCCAAGGATCTAGCGCCTGGGGGAATGAGCAGTTCTTC
NA	TRBV19	TRBJ1-2	TRBD1	CASSIIVRQGLDGYTF	TGTGCCAGTAGTATTATCGTTCGACAGGGGTTGGACGGCTACACCTTC
NA	TRBV7-2	TRBJ2-5	TRBD1	CASRKGGTGETQYF	TGTGCCAGCAGGAAAGGAGGGACAGGAGAGACCCAGTACTTC
NA	TRBV5-5	TRBJ2-1	TRBD2	CASSLGLAGWDYNEQFF	TGTGCCAGCAGCCTGGGACTAGCGGGATGGGACTACAATGAGCAGTTCTTC
NA	TRBV28	TRBJ1-5	NA	CASSLAGFNQPQHF	TGTGCCAGCAGTTTGGCAGGATTCAATCAGCCCCAGCATTTT
NA	TRBV5-1	TRBJ2-7	TRBD1	CASSLGDRGEQYF	TGCGCCAGCAGCTTGGGGGACAGGGGCGAGCAGTACTTC
NA	TRBV7-8	TRBJ2-5	TRBD2	CASSPGIGGGQETQYF	TGTGCCAGCAGCCCCGGGATAGGCGGGGGCCAAGAGACCCAGTACTTC
NA	TRBV5-4	TRBJ1-1	TRBD1	CASSRDSRNTEAFF	TGTGCCAGCAGCCGGGACAGCCGGAACACTGAAGCTTTCTTT
NA	TRBV5-1	TRBJ2-1	TRBD1	CASRTTQGRGNEQFF	TGCGCCAGCAGAACTACACAGGGGAGAGGTAATGAGCAGTTCTTC